The following is a T cell receptor beta chain sequence with its context. This specimen comes from a study of control samples from healthy donors and cancer patients. Trimming removed 0 bases at V and 0 bases at J, with 10 bases between. This CDR3 has 17 amino acids. CDR1 is SGHRS and CDR2 is YFSETQ in the germline V gene. Here immunoSEQ multiplex PCR was the method, and the copy in TCRdb shows in-frame clones only, minus some. The sample shows about 150,000 clones, just under 95% of them seen only once. Material for sequencing was blood. V and J are TRBV5-1 and TRBJ1-6, with D unresolved. This receptor was taken from a woman aged 40 to 50 in good health. In nucleotides, the CDR3 is TGCGCCAGCAGCTTGGCCCGGGCGAGCTCCTATAATTCACCCCTCCACTTT. This gives the protein CASSLARASSYNSPLHF.